This TCR beta chain was recovered during a study of OX40 agonist ivuxolimab in advanced cancers. General study points: The CD4+ and CD8+ T cells in the blood had expanded clonally by week 6 at 0.1 to 3.0 mg/kg. The specificity for antigen of the expanded peripheral T cells was not determined.

The data were produced by immunoSEQ multiplex PCR, yet TCRdb's version contains in-frame clones alone and is incomplete. Here the sample spans approximately 31,000 clones, roughly 89% being singletons. Exclusion applied to patients with autoimmune disease history or systemic immunosuppression. CDR3 length: 13 residues. Germline-derived CDR1 and CDR2 are SGHTA and FQGNSA. Trimming cost V 5 bases and J 8 bases; bases outside gene matches: 5. For this clone: The antigen is undetermined.

The sample was CD4+ or CD8+ T cells sorted from blood, taken in a trial of the OX40 agonist ivuxolimab. The chain carries TRBV7-2 and TRBJ2-1; 8 bases match TRBD2. The clonotype originates from an adult with an advanced solid tumor such as melanoma, head and neck, liver or kidney cancer. CDR3 in amino acids: CASSPSGGYEQFF. Written as DNA, the CDR3 is TGTGCCAGCAGCCCCAGCGGGGGATATGAGCAGTTCTTC.